The rows below give T cell receptor beta chains drawn from one sample of a study of blood T cells in healthy people across ages. MiXCR, applied by TCRdb to the 5' RACE reads, yields one record per CDR3 protein. The sample has approximately 850,000 distinct CDR3 sequences; 55% to 70% are singletons. Sequenced: blood. The source is a man aged 25 to 40 in good health. Both conserved end residues are trimmed from each CDR3.

TRBV5-1	TRBJ2-3	ASKVGEITDTQY
TRBV12-3/TRBV12-4	TRBJ2-3	ASIFADTQY
TRBV21-1	TRBJ2-7	ASTQWDRDPTYEQY
TRBV11-2	TRBJ2-6	ASSLRSGANVLT
TRBV7-2	TRBJ2-1	ASSPWTGGLNEQF
TRBV28	TRBJ2-7	ASTRTGFYEQY
TRBV28	TRBJ1-2	ASASPGSSRDRGLSYT
TRBV20-1	-	SASGREETQY
TRBV10-3	TRBJ2-7	AISEGTGGYYQY
TRBV6-2/TRBV6-3	TRBJ1-2	ASSLSGVGGYT
TRBV2	TRBJ2-1	ASSELLYEQF
TRBV7-2	TRBJ2-3	ASSQRSGLTDTQY
TRBV27	TRBJ2-1	ASSPAGTGVTGEQF
TRBV6-5	TRBJ1-1	ASSYVPKGPRMNTEAF
TRBV4-2	TRBJ2-5	ASSQLTSGGRETQY
TRBV24-1	TRBJ2-5	ATSEGGRSETQY
TRBV12-3/TRBV12-4	TRBJ2-5	ASSSTTSGFGEQY
TRBV7-2	TRBJ2-1	ASSLMAPGRGSNEQF
TRBV9	TRBJ1-2	ASSAPDGYT
TRBV28	-	ASSPRTQETQF
TRBV12-3/TRBV12-4	TRBJ1-2	ASSLQALYGYT
TRBV28	TRBJ2-7	ASRAGVVSYEQY
TRBV7-9	TRBJ2-7	ASSRSGTGEWQY
TRBV12-3/TRBV12-4	TRBJ1-5	ASSSSSQPQH
TRBV10-1	TRBJ1-2	ASSSPLPYGYT
TRBV10-3	TRBJ2-7	AIREGYEQY
TRBV29-1	TRBJ2-5	SAGTVSGETQY
TRBV30	TRBJ2-5	AWGTGGGEETQY
TRBV9	TRBJ2-6	ASSVGEAGANVLT
TRBV7-2	TRBJ2-7	ASSLRDGTYEQY
TRBV10-3	TRBJ2-1	ATQTGRNEQF
TRBV12-3/TRBV12-4	TRBJ2-1	ASSLGITSGGAPGSYNEQF
TRBV20-1	TRBJ2-7	SARLRDRGYEQY
TRBV20-1	TRBJ2-7	SARVGPHEQY
TRBV9	TRBJ2-1	ASSVNRGASLNEQF
TRBV9	TRBJ2-5	ASTLSLDRGETQY
TRBV4-1	TRBJ1-5	ASSQDPAGNQPQH
TRBV14	TRBJ1-2	ASSQAVDYGYT
TRBV28	TRBJ2-7	ASRGASGSFHEQY
TRBV3-1	TRBJ1-4	ASSQGGQGVEKLF
TRBV18	TRBJ2-3	ASSPLVRDRPVDTQY
TRBV4-3	TRBJ1-1	ASSQESGRAF
TRBV20-1	TRBJ2-1	SAPVSGRGSLGYNEQF
TRBV9	TRBJ1-2	ASSLRTGSGNYGYT
TRBV3-1	TRBJ2-1	ASSRDSTQF
TRBV7-2	-	ASSAGGASRETQY
TRBV20-1	TRBJ2-4	SPLRPGGENIQY
TRBV27	TRBJ1-2	ASSTLEGLPYGYT